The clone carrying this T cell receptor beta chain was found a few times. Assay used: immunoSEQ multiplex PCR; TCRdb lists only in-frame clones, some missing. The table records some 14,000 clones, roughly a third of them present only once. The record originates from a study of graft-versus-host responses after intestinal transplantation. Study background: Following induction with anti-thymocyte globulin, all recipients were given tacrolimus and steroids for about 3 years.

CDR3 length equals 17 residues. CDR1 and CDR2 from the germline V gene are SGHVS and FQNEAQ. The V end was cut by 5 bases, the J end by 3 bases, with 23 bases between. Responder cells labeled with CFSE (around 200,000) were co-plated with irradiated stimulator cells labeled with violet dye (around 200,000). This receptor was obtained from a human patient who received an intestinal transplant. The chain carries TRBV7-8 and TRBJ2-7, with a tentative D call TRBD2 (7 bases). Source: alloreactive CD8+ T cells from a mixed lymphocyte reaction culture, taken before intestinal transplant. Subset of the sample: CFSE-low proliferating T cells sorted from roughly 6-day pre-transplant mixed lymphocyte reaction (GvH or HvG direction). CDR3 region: CASSQGRRWGGFYEQYF. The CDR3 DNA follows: TGTGCCAGCAGCCAAGGACGACGCTGGGGGGGCTTCTACGAGCAGTACTTC. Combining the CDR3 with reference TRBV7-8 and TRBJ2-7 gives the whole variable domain GAGVSQSPRYKVAKRGQDVALRCDPISGHVSLFWYQQALGQGPEFLTYFQNEAQLDKSGLPSDRFFAERPEGSVSTLKIQRTQQEDSAVYLCASSQGRRWGGFYEQYFGPGTRLTVT.